This TCR beta chain is from a study of radiotherapy plus CTLA-4 blockade in lung cancer. The germline CDR1 and CDR2 sequences are ENHRY and SYGVKD. This CDR3 has 13 residues. Trimming removed 10 bases at V and 2 bases at J, with 12 bases between. This clone came up once. TCRdb's table, derived via immunoSEQ multiplex PCR, lists solely in-frame clones and lacks some. The table records approximately 90,000 clones, approximately 83% of them present only once. This sequence originates from a human donor with non-small cell lung cancer who had stable disease on radiotherapy plus ipilimumab. The chain employs TRBV10-3 and TRBJ1-5; D is possibly TRBD1 (6 bases). The sample here was peripheral blood, taken from a patient treated with radiotherapy plus ipilimumab. The CDR3 DNA sequence: TGTGCCAGCTCAGGGGTAGGCAATCAGCCCCAGCATTTT. Translation: CASSGVGNQPQHF.